These T cell receptor beta chains were read from a single sample in a study of OX40 agonist ivuxolimab in advanced cancers. The method was immunoSEQ multiplex PCR; TCRdb's version includes in-frame clones alone and lacks a portion of them. The sample lists around 22,000 clones; 70% to 90% were seen once. The material sequenced was CD4+ or CD8+ T cells sorted from blood, taken in a trial of the OX40 agonist ivuxolimab. These receptors were taken from an adult with an advanced solid tumor such as melanoma, head and neck, liver or kidney cancer. The CDR3 runs from the conserved cysteine through the conserved F or W. The D gene is left open where the match is weak. Size tells how often a clone was seen (once, few, many) or the class of an expanded clone, and some rows leave it out.

size,D,V,J,CDR3,DNA
NA,TRBD2,TRBV30,TRBJ2-3,CAWERLAGTDTQYF,TGTGCCTGGGAGCGGCTAGCGGGAACGGATACGCAGTATTTT
NA,NA,TRBV9,TRBJ1-2,CASSVVSSGVVYGYTF,TGTGCCAGCAGCGTAGTCAGTTCGGGGGTCGTCTATGGCTACACCTTC
few,NA,TRBV7-8,TRBJ1-2,CASSLAPSDGYTF,TGTGCCAGCAGCTTAGCCCCTTCCGATGGCTACACCTTC
NA,NA,TRBV7-8,TRBJ1-5,CASSLLRAQEQPQHF,TGTGCCAGCAGCTTACTCAGGGCCCAGGAACAGCCCCAGCATTTT
NA,TRBD1,TRBV7-2,TRBJ1-2,CASSLPQGYDYGYTF,TGTGCCAGCAGCCTTCCACAGGGGTATGACTATGGCTACACCTTC
NA,TRBD1,TRBV6-5,TRBJ2-7,CASLGQGAYEQYF,TGTGCCAGCCTGGGACAGGGGGCATACGAGCAGTACTTC
few,NA,TRBV7-9,TRBJ1-5,CASSPGDNQPQHF,TGTGCCAGCAGCCCAGGGGACAATCAGCCCCAGCATTTT
NA,NA,TRBV7-9,TRBJ2-7,CASSLDIYEQYF,TGTGCCAGCAGCTTAGATATATACGAGCAGTACTTC
NA,NA,TRBV6-5,TRBJ2-1,CASTGTLYNEQFF,TGTGCCAGCACCGGGACTTTATACAATGAGCAGTTCTTC
once,NA,TRBV20-1,TRBJ2-7,CSAVLGYEQYF,TGCAGTGCTGTGCTTGGCTACGAGCAGTACTTC
NA,TRBD2,TRBV29-1,TRBJ2-3,CSVEVVGVAGGPADTQYF,TGCAGCGTTGAAGTTGTTGGAGTAGCGGGAGGGCCCGCAGATACGCAGTATTTT
few,TRBD1,TRBV7-9,TRBJ2-7,CASSSHRGIYEQYF,TGTGCCAGCAGCTCCCACAGGGGAATTTACGAGCAGTACTTC
NA,TRBD2,TRBV7-6,TRBJ2-7,CASMTSGRPPPSF,TGTGCCAGCATGACTAGCGGGAGGCCGCCCCCCTCTTTC
NA,TRBD2,TRBV7-9,TRBJ2-3,CASSLVGLADPDTQYF,TGTGCCAGCAGCTTAGTAGGCCTAGCGGACCCAGATACGCAGTATTTT
NA,NA,TRBV15,TRBJ2-1,CATREGGDEQFF,TGTGCCACCAGGGAAGGAGGCGATGAGCAGTTCTTC
NA,NA,TRBV7-7,TRBJ2-7,CASSPTGNYEQYF,TGTGCCAGCAGCCCGACAGGAAACTACGAGCAGTACTTC
NA,NA,TRBV7-2,TRBJ1-4,CASSLSTVRGEKLFF,TGTGCCAGCAGCTTATCGACAGTAAGAGGGGAAAAACTGTTTTTT
NA,NA,TRBV30,TRBJ2-7,CAWSVGQTYEQYF,TGTGCCTGGAGTGTAGGTCAAACCTACGAGCAGTACTTC
once,TRBD2,TRBV5-1,TRBJ2-7,CASSISGRAHEQYF,TGCGCCAGCAGCATAAGCGGGAGGGCCCACGAGCAGTACTTC
NA,NA,TRBV27,TRBJ1-2,CASSLSTTGLLFYGYTF,TGTGCCAGCAGTTTATCCACTACAGGCCTCCTTTTCTATGGCTACACCTTC
once,TRBD1,TRBV5-4,TRBJ2-1,CASNPGQSYNEQFF,TGTGCCAGCAACCCGGGACAGTCCTACAATGAGCAGTTCTTC
NA,NA,TRBV7-9,TRBJ2-6,CASSLDRDEVFSGANVLTF,TGTGCCAGCAGCTTAGATCGGGACGAAGTATTCTCTGGGGCCAACGTCCTGACTTTC
few,NA,TRBV7-8,TRBJ2-1,CASSLSPYEQFF,TGTGCCAGCAGCTTAAGCCCCTATGAGCAGTTCTTC
medium-sized,TRBD2,TRBV7-6,TRBJ2-7,CASSLGTSGSEQYF,TGTGCCAGCAGCTTAGGGACTAGCGGGAGCGAGCAGTACTTC
once,NA,TRBV19,TRBJ1-5,CASSWLSGRNQPQHF,TGTGCCAGTAGTTGGTTGTCGGGTCGGAATCAGCCCCAGCATTTT
NA,NA,TRBV15,TRBJ2-1,CATSTFLSNEQFF,TGTGCCACCAGCACGTTTCTCAGCAATGAGCAGTTCTTC